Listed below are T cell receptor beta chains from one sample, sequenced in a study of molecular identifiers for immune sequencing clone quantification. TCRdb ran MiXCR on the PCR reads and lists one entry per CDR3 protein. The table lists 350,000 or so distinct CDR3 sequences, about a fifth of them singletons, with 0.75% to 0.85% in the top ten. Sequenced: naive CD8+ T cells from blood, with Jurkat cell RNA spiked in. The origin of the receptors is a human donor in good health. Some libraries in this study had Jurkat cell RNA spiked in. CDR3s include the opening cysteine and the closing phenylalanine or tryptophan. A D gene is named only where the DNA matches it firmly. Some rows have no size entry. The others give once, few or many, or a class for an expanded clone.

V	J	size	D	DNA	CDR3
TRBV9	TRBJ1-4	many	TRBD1	TGTGCCAGCAGCGCAGGGACAGTTGTTGGTGAAAAACTGTTTTTT	CASSAGTVVGEKLFF
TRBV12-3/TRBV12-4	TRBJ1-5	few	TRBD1	TGTGCCAGCCAGCGGGACAGTAGTAATCAGCCCCAGCATTTT	CASQRDSSNQPQHF
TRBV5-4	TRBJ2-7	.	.	TGTGCCAGCAGCTTGGCCTGGGGGCGGAACGAGCAGTACTTC	CASSLAWGRNEQYF
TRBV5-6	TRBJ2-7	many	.	TGTGCCAGCAGCTTTTCGCGGACCGAGCAGTACTTC	CASSFSRTEQYF
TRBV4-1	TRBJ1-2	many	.	TGCGCCAGCAGCCAAGACTCCAGGCTAGCTAACTATGGCTACACCTTC	CASSQDSRLANYGYTF
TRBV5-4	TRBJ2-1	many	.	TGTGCCAGCAGCTTGTCTCTGGCGGGTCCCGAGCAGTTCTTC	CASSLSLAGPEQFF
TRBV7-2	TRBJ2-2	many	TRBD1	TGTGCCAGCAGCCTGAGCCCATTTGGACAGGTGTTTTTT	CASSLSPFGQVFF
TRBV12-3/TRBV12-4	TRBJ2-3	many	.	TGTGCCAGCAGTGGGCAGAGCCCGGGAAATACGCAGTATTTT	CASSGQSPGNTQYF
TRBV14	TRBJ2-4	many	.	TGTGCCAGCAGCACCCAATCACACATTCAGTACTTC	CASSTQSHIQYF
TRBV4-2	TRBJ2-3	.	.	TGTGCCAGCAGCCAAGATCACGCCGGGATCGGCACAGATACGCAGTATTTT	CASSQDHAGIGTDTQYF
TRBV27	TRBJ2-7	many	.	TGTGCCAGCAGTCCCGGGACCAAAGCCTACGAGCAGTACTTC	CASSPGTKAYEQYF
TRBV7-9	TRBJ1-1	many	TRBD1	TGTGCCAGCAGCCCTAAGACAGGGAAGGGGTACACTGAAGCTTTCTTT	CASSPKTGKGYTEAFF
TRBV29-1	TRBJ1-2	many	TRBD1	TGCAGCGGACGGACAGGGTCTAACTATGGCTACACCTTC	CSGRTGSNYGYTF
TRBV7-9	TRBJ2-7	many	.	TGTGCCAGCAGCCCCGGGCCAGTCAGCTCCTACGAGCAGTACTTC	CASSPGPVSSYEQYF
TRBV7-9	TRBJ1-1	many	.	TGTGCCAGCAGCTTAGGCGGGACCGTGAACACTGAAGCTTTCTTT	CASSLGGTVNTEAFF
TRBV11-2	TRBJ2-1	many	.	TGTGCCAGCAGCTATCAAGCGAGTGAGCAGTTCTTC	CASSYQASEQFF
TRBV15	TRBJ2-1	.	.	TGTGCCACCAGCGCCGGAGGAGGGCGGACCTGGTCCTTC	CATSAGGGRTWSF
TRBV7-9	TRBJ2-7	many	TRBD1	TGTGCCAGCAGCCGGCTCGACAGGGACTACGAGCAGTACTTC	CASSRLDRDYEQYF
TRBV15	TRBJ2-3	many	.	TGTGCCACCAGCAGAGATATGACTCGCGGGAGCACAGATACGCAGTATTTT	CATSRDMTRGSTDTQYF
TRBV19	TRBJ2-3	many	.	TGTGCCAGTAGTATAGACCCTGTTTTAATGAACACAGATACGCAGTATTTT	CASSIDPVLMNTDTQYF
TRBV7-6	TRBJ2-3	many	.	TGTGCCAGCGTGGGGGGCTCCGAAGATACGCAGTATTTT	CASVGGSEDTQYF
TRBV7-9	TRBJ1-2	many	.	TGTGCCAGCAGCTCCAGTGATGCCAGTTCTTATGGCTACACCTTC	CASSSSDASSYGYTF
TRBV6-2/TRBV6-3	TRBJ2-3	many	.	TGTGCCAGCCAAAGCACAGATACGCAGTATTTT	CASQSTDTQYF
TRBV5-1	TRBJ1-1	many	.	TGCGCCAGCAGCTCCATTTTCGGGGAGCCTGAAGCTTTCTTT	CASSSIFGEPEAFF
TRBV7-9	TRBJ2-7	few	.	TGTGCCAGCAGCTTTCGGTCAGCTGACTACGAGCAGTACTTC	CASSFRSADYEQYF
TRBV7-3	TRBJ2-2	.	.	TGTGCCAGCAGCTTAATTGCGGCGAACACCGGGGAGCTGTTTTTT	CASSLIAANTGELFF
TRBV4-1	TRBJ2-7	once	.	TGCGCCAGCAACCAAGTAACGTCTTACGAGCAGTACTTC	CASNQVTSYEQYF
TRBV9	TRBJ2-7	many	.	TGTGCCAGCAGCGGCGGTCCAAGCCTCTACGAGCAGTACTTC	CASSGGPSLYEQYF
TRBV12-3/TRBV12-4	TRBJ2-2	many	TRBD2	TGTGCCAGCAGTTCCCAGCGGACTAGCCGAAACACCGGGGAGCTGTTTTTT	CASSSQRTSRNTGELFF
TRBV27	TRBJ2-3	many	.	TGTGCCAGCATTGGAGCCACAGATACGCAGTATTTT	CASIGATDTQYF
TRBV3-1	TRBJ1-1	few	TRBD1	TGTGCCAGCAGCTCGCGGGGCGAGGGGACAGGGGGTTATTCTGAAGCTTTCTTT	CASSSRGEGTGGYSEAFF
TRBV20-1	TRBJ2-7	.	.	TGCAGTGCTACGAACGGGACTGCGGCCGTGTACGAGCAGTACTTC	CSATNGTAAVYEQYF
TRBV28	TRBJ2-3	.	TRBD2	TGTGCCAGCAGCTCCGACCGACTAGCGCCCACAGATACGCAGTATTTT	CASSSDRLAPTDTQYF
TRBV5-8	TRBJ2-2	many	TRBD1	TGTGCCAGCAGCGGGACAGGGCGGACCGGGGAGCTGTTTTTT	CASSGTGRTGELFF
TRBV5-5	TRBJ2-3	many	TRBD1	TGTGCCAGCAGCTCCGGGACAGGCACAGATACGCAGTATTTT	CASSSGTGTDTQYF
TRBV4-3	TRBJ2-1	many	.	TGCGCCAGCAGCCAGGACAGTGGGGATGAGCAGTTCTTC	CASSQDSGDEQFF
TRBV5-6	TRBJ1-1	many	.	TGTGCCAGCACCCCGGGGACCCTGAACACTGAAGCTTTCTTT	CASTPGTLNTEAFF
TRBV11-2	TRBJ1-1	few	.	TGTGCCAGCAGCTTAGGGAGGTCTATGAACACTGAAGCTTTCTTT	CASSLGRSMNTEAFF
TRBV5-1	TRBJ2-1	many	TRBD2	TGCGCCAGCAGCTTGGTTGGTAGCGGGACGATTGAGCAGTTCTTC	CASSLVGSGTIEQFF
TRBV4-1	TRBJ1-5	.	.	TGCGCCAGCAGCCAACCCTATCAGCCCCAGCATTTT	CASSQPYQPQHF
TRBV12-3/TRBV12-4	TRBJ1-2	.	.	TGTGCTAGCAGTTTTGTGCTAAACTATGGCTACACCTTC	CASSFVLNYGYTF
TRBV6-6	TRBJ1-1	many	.	TGTGCCACCGGACAGTGGCAACACACTGAAGCTTTCTTT	CATGQWQHTEAFF
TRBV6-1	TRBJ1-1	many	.	TGTGCCAGCAGTGAAGGAGGGTATCAGACTGAAGCTTTCTTT	CASSEGGYQTEAFF
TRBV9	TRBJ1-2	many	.	TGTGCCAGCAGCGCCGGATCGAGGACAGCTGGCTACACCTTC	CASSAGSRTAGYTF
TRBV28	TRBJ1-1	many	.	TGTGCCAGCAGGTTTTCACACAAATACGGGACTGAAGCTTTCTTT	CASRFSHKYGTEAFF
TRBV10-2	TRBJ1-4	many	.	TGCGCCAGCAGAGGGATGGATGAAAAACTGTTTTTT	CASRGMDEKLFF
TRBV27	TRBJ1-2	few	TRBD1	TGTGCCAGCAGTTTATCGAAATCAGGGGGCGCGGGGGGCTACACCTTC	CASSLSKSGGAGGYTF
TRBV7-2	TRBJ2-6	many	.	TGTGCCAGCAGCTCCCTGACAGGGGCCAACGTCCTGACTTTC	CASSSLTGANVLTF
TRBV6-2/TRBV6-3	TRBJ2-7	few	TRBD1	TGTGCCAGCAGTTACACCGGGACAGGGGCCCCCTACGAGCAGTACTTC	CASSYTGTGAPYEQYF
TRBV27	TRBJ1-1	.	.	TGTGCCAGCAGTTTTTTTGGCACTGAAGCTTTCTTT	CASSFFGTEAFF
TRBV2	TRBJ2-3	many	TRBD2	TGTGCCGACTCTAGCGGAGACACAGATACGCAGTATTTT	CADSSGDTDTQYF
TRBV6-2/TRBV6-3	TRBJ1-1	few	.	TGTGCCAGCAGTACGATAGGGGGGACTGAAGCTTTCTTT	CASSTIGGTEAFF
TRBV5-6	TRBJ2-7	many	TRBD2	TGTGCCAGCAGCTTGCTTGGGCCTAGCGGGACCTACGAGCAGTACTTC	CASSLLGPSGTYEQYF
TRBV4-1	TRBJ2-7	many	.	TGCGCCAGCAGCCGGATTTTTAACTACGAGCAGTACTTC	CASSRIFNYEQYF